This is a list of T cell receptor beta chains from one sample in a study of beta chain features in type 1 diabetes. The repertoire was sequenced with immunoSEQ multiplex PCR; TCRdb's copy has only in-frame clones and lacks some. This sample has about 70,000 clones; 49% occur once, and the top ten carry 0.65% to 0.9%. Sequencing was done on a sample of central memory CD4+ T cells from blood. The receptors come from a man aged 30 to 39 with type 1 diabetes. Each CDR3 is given without its conserved first and last residue.

>TRBV15
ATSRDLAGSYEQY
>TRBV7-2
ASSSPPGEQY
>TRBV5-1
ASSPDGQFNQPQH
>TRBV10-3
ATLGTEGANTEAF
>TRBV30
AWSVRVGTEELF
>TRBV18
ASSLGISGRDEQF
>TRBV5-1
ASSNGLAGQETQY
>TRBV7-2
ASSERASGYNEQF
>TRBV5-1
ASSLEPGSNEQF
>TRBV7-9
ASSPETGGPGGELF
>TRBV5-4
ASSLTSGNTEAF
>TRBV6-1
ASSPLGPSTDTQY
>TRBV10-2
ASSEVWGPTDTQY
>TRBV19
ASSKGQLNQPQH
>TRBV28
ASSSPGQAQAF
>TRBV18
ASSLGTGAHDGYT
>TRBV5-4
ASSLATAGGETQY
>TRBV19
ASKGQSTGNTIY
>TRBV6-1
ASTGGGGQPQH
>TRBV19
ASRRGGQYEPDTQY
>TRBV5-5
ASSLAQEGTGKLF
>TRBV2
ASAIGGTQY
>TRBV6-6
ASSPWTGRSYEQY
>TRBV19
ASRTSGRGGETQY
>TRBV28
ASSSGGRHEQY
>TRBV5-1
ASSLPASGTEAF
>TRBV29-1
SVSVQFDYGYT
>TRBV11-2
ASRLRGGSTDTQY
>TRBV5-1
ASSPSGAQETQY
>TRBV5-8
ASSLTSGGVYEQF
>TRBV11-2
ASSSQAGSDTQY
>TRBV30
AWIGGGNYGYT
>TRBV5-1
ASSSRDTDTQY
>TRBV27
ASSPRQGWNEKLF
>TRBV5-4
ASSFSGSFYNEQF
>TRBV7-2
ASSPTGAQGYT
>TRBV5-6
ASTPSNTEAF
>TRBV7-2
ASSLDNEQF
>TRBV5-8
ASRMDQGRETQY
>TRBV9
ASSAPGGRFQETQY
>TRBV4-2
ASSPDPTVAAQETQY
>TRBV7-2
ASSLRADREAF
>TRBV7-9
ASSGPGTASNQPQH
>TRBV7-2
ASSPPLTDTQY
>TRBV4-1
ASSQGTGNYGYT
>TRBV5-1
ASSSDSSSTEAF
>TRBV2
ASKKEGSSYEQY
>TRBV5-1
AGRQGAATGELF
>TRBV5-6
ASTRLAGETQY
>TRBV25-1
ASSENLANTGELF
>TRBV5-4
ASSPGTTMNTEAF
>TRBV30
ARYRVSYNSPLH
>TRBV7-2
ASSLGEAYTDTQY
>TRBV30
AWSVGTGGSNQPQH
>TRBV4-1
ASSQDVAGAGEQY
>TRBV11-3
ASSLGGGSSYNEQF